The 26 T cell receptor beta chains below all came from one sample that was sequenced in a study of T cell responses to AZD1222 COVID-19 vaccine. Libraries were prepared by immunoSEQ multiplex PCR; TCRdb keeps only in-frame clonotypes and omits some of them. The table includes 150,000 to 180,000 clones, around 90% detected once. The starting material was peripheral blood, obtained on day 0 of AZD1222 vaccination. These TCRs come from an adult in good health.

This rearrangement joins TRBV5-3 to TRBJ2-3; the match to TRBD2 covers 13 bases. TRBV5-3 is designated an ORF whose function remains uncertain. There are 18 residues in the CDR3. The trim removed 1 base at V and 3 bases at J, leaving 8 bases unmatched. As DNA, the CDR3 is TGTGCCAGAAGCTTGCCTTCGACTAGCGGGGGGCAAACAGATACGCAGTATTTT. It codes for CARSLPSTSGGQTDTQYF.

The genes are TRBV23-1 and TRBJ1-5, with D possibly TRBD1 on 5 matching bases. TRBV23-1 is labeled an ORF, and its function is uncertain. The ends were cut back, 3 bases at V and 7 bases at J, with 16 bases in the middle. The length of the CDR3 is 15 residues. In nucleotides, the CDR3 is TGCGCCAGCAGTCACCCCGCGGCAGGGAACCAGCCCCAGCATTTT. Protein sequence: CASSHPAAGNQPQHF.

The chain is built from TRBV5-1 and TRBJ1-4; unclear D gene. The CDR3 loop spans 14 amino acids. The V end was cut by 4 bases, the J end by 4 bases, with 11 bases between. The germline CDR1 and CDR2 sequences are SGHRS and YFSETQ. CDR3 bases: TGCGCCAGCAGCCCGCTACACCTTAATGAAAAACTGTTTTTT. Translated: CASSPLHLNEKLFF.

The V gene is TRBV7-2, the J gene TRBJ2-7; perhaps TRBD2 as D (6 bases). CDR1 SGHTA and CDR2 FQGNSA come from the germline V gene. The CDR3 is 15 amino acids. V was shortened by 4 bases and J by 7 bases, with 20 bases between the two germline ends. The CDR3 nucleotides read TGTGCCAGCAGCTCGGCCGGGACTTTACTCGTGGAGCAGTACTTC. This gives the protein CASSSAGTLLVEQYF.

The rearrangement uses TRBV6-6 and TRBJ2-7; D not certain. Germline assignment: CDR1 MNHNY and CDR2 SVGAGI (reference sequence). The CDR3 runs 12 residues. Trimming took off 7 bases at V and 7 bases at J, with 14 bases between the two ends. The CDR3, as DNA: TGTGCCAGCACCAAAAATGGGGTGGAGCAGTACTTC. Protein product: CASTKNGVEQYF.

This clone has only one observation. The chain combines TRBV5-1 with TRBJ1-6, with D perhaps matching TRBD1 (6 bases). The germline V gene encodes CDR1 SGHRS and CDR2 YFSETQ. The CDR3 extends over 15 amino acids. The germline V and J ends were trimmed by 4 bases and 6 bases, with 14 bases remaining between them. This chain's CDR3 is CASSLTGGSNSPLHF. The CDR3 DNA reads as TGCGCCAGCAGCCTGACAGGAGGAAGTAATTCACCCCTCCACTTT.

The V call is TRBV15, the J call TRBJ2-1, with 8 bases identical to TRBD2. Germline V gives CDR1 LNHNV, CDR2 YYDKDF (reference sequence). This CDR3 is 15 amino acids long. The J segment lost 3 bases and the V segment lost 3 bases, leaving 4 bases of the junction unmatched. In DNA form, the CDR3 reads TGTGCCACCAGCAGCGGGGGGGGCTTCTACAATGAGCAGTTCTTC. It is translated as CATSSGGGFYNEQFF.

The chain joins TRBV15 to TRBJ1-2; the D is unclear. V gave up 4 bases and J gave up 4 bases, with 16 bases separating them. The CDR3 loop spans 15 amino acids. Germline CDR1 LNHNV, CDR2 YYDKDF (reference sequence). The CDR3 reads CATSTLVGGFYGYTF. CDR3 bases: TGTGCCACCAGCACCCTGGTGGGCGGATTCTATGGCTACACCTTC.

The chain is built from TRBV5-1 and TRBJ1-4, with D hard to call. V shed 3 bases and J shed 0 bases, with 15 bases lying between them. Per the germline V gene, CDR1 is SGHRS and CDR2 is YFSETQ. The length of the CDR3 is 17 residues. Written as DNA, the CDR3 is TGCGCCAGCAGCTGGGAAGCTATAACTGCAACTAATGAAAAACTGTTTTTT. Its translation is CASSWEAITATNEKLFF.

The genes are TRBV6-2 or TRBV6-3 and TRBJ2-7; TRBD1 matches 7 bases. V shed 4 bases, J shed 2 bases, and the junction held 26 bases outside the gene matches. This CDR3 comprises 21 residues. CDR1 and CDR2 (germline): MNHEY, SVGEGT. Written as DNA, the CDR3 is TGTGCCAGCAGTTCGGTCGGGATTTGGGCCCCTGACAGGGTCCCCCCCTACGAGCAGTACTTC. This sequence encodes CASSSVGIWAPDRVPPYEQYF.

The rearrangement links TRBV20-1 to TRBJ1-2; D gene ambiguous. CDR1 and CDR2 from the germline V gene are DFQATT and SNEGSKA (reference sequence). The CDR3 runs to 14 residues. V was trimmed by 3 bases and J by 8 bases, leaving 19 bases between them. The CDR3 region has the DNA TGCAGTGCTAGTAACTCAGGTTGGATGGGGGGCTACACCTTC. Translated, it gives CSASNSGWMGGYTF.

This clone was found a few times. This chain uses TRBV28 with TRBJ1-4; the D is unclear. This CDR3 is 15 amino acids long. CDR1 MDHEN and CDR2 SYDVKM come from the germline V gene. The ends were cut back, 5 bases at V and 0 bases at J, with 10 bases in the middle. In nucleotides, the CDR3 is TGTGCCAGCAGTACCCCCCATGCAACTAATGAAAAACTGTTTTTT. Protein: CASSTPHATNEKLFF.

The chain uses TRBV5-5 and TRBJ2-2; 9 nucleotides agree with TRBD1. Germline lookup yields CDR1 SGHKS and CDR2 YYEKEE (reference sequence). The V and J ends lost 4 bases and 2 bases, in that order; junction bases with no gene match: 3. CDR3 size: 15 residues. CDR3 protein: CASSGTGPNTGELFF. CDR3 DNA sequence: TGTGCCAGCAGCGGGACAGGGCCTAACACCGGGGAGCTGTTTTTT. Using reference TRBV5-5 and TRBJ2-2 for the parts outside the CDR3, the full variable domain is DAGVTQSPTHLIKTRGQQVTLRCSPISGHKSVSWYQQVLGQGPQFIFQYYEKEERGRGNFPDRFSARQFPNYSSELNVNALLLGDSALYLCASSGTGPNTGELFFGEGSRLTVL.

The chain employs TRBV2 and TRBJ1-1; 7 bases are a match to TRBD1. Per germline, CDR1 SNHLY and CDR2 FYNNEI. V gave up 0 bases and J gave up 0 bases; unmatched junction bases: 1. CDR3 size: 15 residues. In nucleotides, the CDR3 is TGTGCCAGCAGTGAAGCTACAGGGGTGAACACTGAAGCTTTCTTT. Its protein product is CASSEATGVNTEAFF.

V and J are TRBV4-2 and TRBJ2-3, with D perhaps TRBD2 (6 bases). Germline-derived CDR1 and CDR2 are LGHNA and YNFKEQ. V was pared by 11 bases and J by 0 bases, with 12 bases between. This CDR3 is built from 13 residues. DNA of the CDR3: TGTGCCTCGGACCGGGGGAGCACAGATACGCAGTATTTT. It translates to CASDRGSTDTQYF.

V gene TRBV20-1 combines with J gene TRBJ1-2; D remains unclear. Per germline, CDR1 DFQATT and CDR2 SNEGSKA (reference sequence). With 3 bases removed from V and 8 bases from J, the gap between germline ends came to 13 bases. The CDR3 has 12 amino acids. CDR3 DNA sequence: TGCAGTGCTAGTAAAGCGAATGGCGGCTACACCTTC. This sequence encodes CSASKANGGYTF.

V and J are TRBV3-1 (or the pseudogene TRBV3-2) and TRBJ1-1; D might be TRBD1 (5 bases). Germline V gene data show CDR1 as LGHDT and CDR2 as YNNKEL (reference sequence). This CDR3 comprises 14 residues. V dropped 0 bases and J dropped 4 bases, with 9 bases sitting between them. The CDR3 nucleotides are TGTGCCAGCAGCCAAGAACAGGTAGGCACTGAAGCTTTCTTT. Protein: CASSQEQVGTEAFF.

The gene calls are TRBV19 and TRBJ2-3; 9 positions match TRBD1. CDR3 length: 15 residues. V gave up 3 bases and J gave up 5 bases; unmatched junction bases: 6. Germline V CDR1 and CDR2: LNHDA, SQIVND (reference sequence). The CDR3, as DNA: TGTGCCAGTAGTATCCGGGACAGGGTGAAAGATACGCAGTATTTT. It translates to CASSIRDRVKDTQYF.

The genes are TRBV9 and TRBJ1-1; no clear D gene. The CDR3 runs to 14 residues. V was cut by 4 bases and J by 1 base, with 11 bases left in between. Germline V lookup: CDR1 SGDLS, CDR2 YYNGEE. CDR3 sequence: CASSKSGGNTEAFF. The CDR3 DNA is TGTGCCAGCAGCAAAAGTGGTGGGAACACTGAAGCTTTCTTT.

The chain employs TRBV6-5 and TRBJ1-2; D is possibly TRBD1 (5 bases). The V gene's germline CDR1 is MNHEY and CDR2 SVGAGI. The CDR3 covers 14 residues. Trimming shortened V by 4 bases and J by 4 bases, and 13 bases separated the two germline ends. CDR3 region: CASSSYRTVYGYTF. The CDR3 DNA follows: TGTGCCAGCAGTTCCTACAGGACTGTCTATGGCTACACCTTC.

The chain links TRBV19 to TRBJ1-5; possible D gene TRBD1, 5 bases. Trimming shortened V by 3 bases and J by 0 bases, and 9 bases separated the two germline ends. This CDR3 comprises 15 residues. The V gene's germline CDR1 is LNHDA and CDR2 SQIVND (reference sequence). CDR3 nucleotides: TGTGCCAGTAGTATGGCACAGGCTAGCAATCAGCCCCAGCATTTT. It encodes CASSMAQASNQPQHF.

This clone has a handful of counts. The rearrangement uses TRBV20-1 and TRBJ1-2; D gene ambiguous. In germline, CDR1 is DFQATT, CDR2 SNEGSKA (reference sequence). The CDR3 length is 10 residues. V dropped 6 bases and J dropped 4 bases, with 6 bases sitting between them. In DNA form, the CDR3 reads TGCAGTGCCCCGACCTATGGCTACACCTTC. Its translation is CSAPTYGYTF.

This chain joins TRBV7-8 and TRBJ1-6; TRBD1 matches 7 bases. CDR3 length: 14 amino acids. V shed 2 bases, J shed 11 bases, and the junction held 6 bases outside the gene matches. CDR1 SGHVS and CDR2 FQNEAQ come from the germline V gene. The CDR3, as DNA: TGTGCCAGCAGCTTAACAGGGGTGTTAGCACCCCTCCACTTT. The encoded protein is CASSLTGVLAPLHF. The full variable domain, rest sourced from reference TRBV7-8 and TRBJ1-6, is GAGVSQSPRYKVAKRGQDVALRCDPISGHVSLFWYQQALGQGPEFLTYFQNEAQLDKSGLPSDRFFAERPEGSVSTLKIQRTQQEDSAVYLCASSLTGVLAPLHFGNGTRLTVT.

The V gene is TRBV7-8, the J gene TRBJ2-1; tentative D call: TRBD1 (6 bases). Germline V gene data show CDR1 as SGHVS and CDR2 as FQNEAQ. V shed 5 bases and J shed 5 bases, with 16 bases lying between them. The CDR3 has 15 amino acids. The CDR3 DNA reads as TGTGCCAGCAGCACTTTACGGGACAATGACAATGAGCAGTTCTTC. Protein sequence: CASSTLRDNDNEQFF.

The V and J genes are TRBV6-6 and TRBJ2-5; D could derive from TRBD1 or TRBD2 (6 bases each). Trimming cost V 4 bases and J 2 bases, with 14 bases left between them. CDR1 MNHNY and CDR2 SVGAGI come from the germline V gene (reference sequence). CDR3 length: 15 residues. The CDR3 reads CASSWGRGLQETQYF. DNA of the CDR3: TGTGCCAGCAGTTGGGGCAGGGGACTGCAAGAGACCCAGTACTTC.

CDR3 region: CASSAQGSAEAFF. The CDR3 DNA reads TGTGCCAGCAGCGCCCAGGGGAGTGCTGAAGCTTTCTTT. The J gene is TRBJ1-1, the V gene TRBV7-9; D might be TRBD1 (6 bases). The CDR3 is made up of 13 amino acids. Germline lookup yields CDR1 SEHNR and CDR2 FQNEAQ (reference sequence). The V and J ends lost 5 bases and 6 bases respectively, with 13 bases between them. Together with reference TRBV7-9 and TRBJ1-1, the CDR3 gives the full variable domain: DTGVSQNPRHKITKRGQNVTFRCDPISEHNRLYWYRQTLGQGPEFLTYFQNEAQLEKSRLLSDRFSAERPKGSFSTLEIQRTEQGDSAMYLCASSAQGSAEAFFGQGTRLTVV.